The clone carrying this TCR beta chain appeared once. V trimming: 1 base; J trimming: 4 bases; junction bases outside the gene matches: 1. CDR1 and CDR2 (germline): LNHDA, SQIVND (reference sequence). The CDR3 sequence is 14 residues long. Clones were read by immunoSEQ multiplex PCR, and TCRdb kept only the in-frame ones, dropping some. The repertoire includes more than 1,200,000 clones, approximately 98.5% of them detected once, and roughly 0.36% sits in the top ten. This sample is drawn from a study of shared clonotypes between healthy human individuals. The sequenced sample consisted of naive CD4+ T cells sorted from blood. Stated subset: CD45RA+ positively selected. V is TRBV19 and J is TRBJ1-5; TRBD1 matches 7 bases. The TCR was taken from a man aged 25 to 40 in good health. As DNA, the CDR3 is TGTGCCAGTAGTATAGCACAGGGGAATCAGCCCCAGCATTTT. Translation gives CASSIAQGNQPQHF.